This T cell receptor (beta chain) comes out of a study of blood T cells in healthy people across ages. Study results and caveats: Fewer expanded clones and more diversity marked long-lived versus aged donors.

The CDR3 has 12 amino acids. This clonotype has more than one count but fewer than ten. Its antigen is undetermined. Germline and junction disagree at one end, which may indicate a read error. The authors ran a second PCR of 7 to 11 cycles using a sample-barcoded 5' primer and a J-beta primer mix. TCRdb ran MiXCR on the 5' RACE reads and lists one entry per CDR3 protein. Of hundreds of thousands of distinct CDR3 sequences detected, over 20% appear once; the ten largest clones hold approximately 3.7%. The sequence was obtained from a man between 65 and 85 years old in good health. This chain joins TRBV12-3 or TRBV12-4 and TRBJ1-2; D is ambiguous. The specimen was blood. CDR3 region: CASSQVYYGYTF. In DNA form, the CDR3 reads TGTGCCAGCAGTCAGGTTTACTACGGCTACACCTTC.